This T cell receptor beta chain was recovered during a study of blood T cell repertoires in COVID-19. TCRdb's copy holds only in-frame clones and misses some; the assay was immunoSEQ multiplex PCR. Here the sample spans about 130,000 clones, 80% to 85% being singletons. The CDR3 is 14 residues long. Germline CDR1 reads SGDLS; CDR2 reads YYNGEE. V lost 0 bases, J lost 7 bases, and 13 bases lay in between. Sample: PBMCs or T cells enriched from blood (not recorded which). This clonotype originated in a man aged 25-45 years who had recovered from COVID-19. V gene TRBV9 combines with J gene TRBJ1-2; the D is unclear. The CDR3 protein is CASSVDLEGRGYTF. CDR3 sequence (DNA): TGTGCCAGCAGCGTAGATTTGGAGGGCCGTGGCTACACCTTC.